This TCR beta chain is from a study of CD8 T cells in Susac syndrome. TEMRA cells were FACS-enriched, while CD8+ and CD4+ T cells were negatively isolated. The V segment lost 6 bases and the J segment 7 bases; nucleotides outside the gene matches: 5. The CDR3 is made up of 12 amino acids. Germline V gene data show CDR1 as SEHNR and CDR2 as FQNEAQ (reference sequence). Random hexamers were used to reverse transcribe an amount of about 0.45 to 1 ug RNA. TCRdb called the immunoSEQ multiplex PCR reads again in MiXCR, with one record for every CDR3 protein. The sample contains 160,000 or so distinct CDR3 sequences, about 94% of which appear only once.

The chain joins TRBV7-9 to TRBJ1-2; the match to TRBD1 covers 7 bases. Sequencing was carried out using CD8+ T cells from PBMCs. This sequence originates from a human donor with multiple sclerosis. CDR3: CASSDRASGYTF. In nucleotides, the CDR3 is TGTGCCAGCAGTGACAGGGCCTCTGGCTACACCTTC.